The 29 T cell receptor beta chains listed next were all sequenced from one sample in a study of identical twins. Using its own MiXCR run on the 5' RACE reads, TCRdb lists one record per CDR3 protein. The sample gives nearly 900,000 distinct CDR3 sequences, 9% to 15% of which show up once; under 2% is in the top ten. These data were also filed under a second study, of yellow fever vaccine responses in identical twins.

Input material: PBMCs. Receptors were obtained from a woman in her late teens or twenties in good health.

The rearrangement joins TRBV5-6 to TRBJ1-2, with D tentatively TRBD1 (6 bases). Germline lookup yields CDR1 SGHDT and CDR2 YYEEEE. There are 14 residues in the CDR3. Trimming removed 4 bases from V and 6 bases from J, with 16 bases in between. The DNA for the CDR3 is TGTGCCAGCAGCCCGGACAGTTCCCGGGATGGCTACACCTTC. This gives the protein CASSPDSSRDGYTF.

The table lists this clonotype with many counts. The genes are TRBV28 and TRBJ2-1; 7 bases map to TRBD2. The germline V gene has CDR1 MDHEN and CDR2 SYDVKM. J lost 4 bases, V lost 3 bases, and 9 bases had no gene match. The CDR3 is 16 residues long. Written as DNA, the CDR3 is TGTGCCAGCAGTTTCTCCGTACTAGCGTCATACAATGAGCAGTTCTTC. It encodes CASSFSVLASYNEQFF.

This clonotype has just a few counts. V is TRBV20-1 and J is TRBJ2-3; 10 bases line up with TRBD2. Germline CDR1 DFQATT, CDR2 SNEGSKA (reference sequence). The CDR3 totals 14 residues. Unmatched junction bases numbered 4, after V lost 2 bases and J lost 5 bases. This CDR3 reads CSARLAGVVDTQYF. In DNA form, the CDR3 reads TGCAGTGCTAGACTAGCGGGAGTCGTAGATACGCAGTATTTT.

The chain is built from TRBV20-1 and TRBJ2-3; 8 bases match TRBD2. From germline, CDR1 is DFQATT and CDR2 SNEGSKA (reference sequence). CDR3 length equals 16 residues. The J segment lost 2 bases and the V segment lost 1 base, leaving 8 bases of the junction unmatched. As DNA, the CDR3 is TGCAGTGCTAGAGCCCCTACCGGGGGGGCCACAGATACGCAGTATTTT. This encodes CSARAPTGGATDTQYF.

This clonotype was recorded a few times. This CDR3 is CASSQVSSLAGGPSGELFF. In nucleotides, the CDR3 is TGCGCCAGCAGCCAAGTTTCGTCTCTAGCGGGGGGGCCTAGCGGGGAGCTGTTTTTT. This chain uses TRBV4-1 with TRBJ2-2, with 12 bases lining up with TRBD2. After removal of 1 base from V and 7 bases from J, the junction contained 13 bases not matched to a gene. In germline, CDR1 is MGHRA, CDR2 YSYEKL. The CDR3 totals 19 residues.

There are a few counts of this clonotype. The rearrangement links TRBV6-1 to TRBJ2-1, with D perhaps TRBD1 or TRBD2 (5 bases each). Germline-derived CDR1 and CDR2 are MNHNS and SASEGT. CDR3 length: 17 amino acids. The V gene lost 3 bases and the J gene lost 0 bases, with 15 bases spanning the gap. CDR3 in DNA: TGTGCCAGCAGTGAGAGTCGGGGCGGCTCCTCCTACAATGAGCAGTTCTTC. It codes for CASSESRGGSSYNEQFF.

The chain recombines TRBV20-1 with TRBJ1-5, with TRBD1 identical over 7 bases. Germline CDR1 DFQATT, CDR2 SNEGSKA (reference sequence). The V segment lost 6 bases and the J segment 1 base; nucleotides outside the gene matches: 3. This CDR3 has 13 residues. CDR3 nucleotides: TGCAGTGCAACAGGGGCGAGCAATCAGCCCCAGCATTTT. Translated, it gives CSATGASNQPQHF.

This chain connects TRBV29-1 to TRBJ2-1; 11 bases are a match to TRBD2. The CDR3 extends over 18 amino acids. With 5 bases clipped from V and 0 bases from J, the junction kept 12 bases outside the gene matches. Germline lookup yields CDR1 SQVTM and CDR2 ANQGSEA. CDR3 residues: CSVTAGLAAFRSYNEQFF. For the CDR3, the DNA is TGCAGCGTTACCGCGGGACTAGCGGCCTTTCGCTCCTACAATGAGCAGTTCTTC.

This clonotype was counted a few times. The chain joins TRBV18 to TRBJ1-2; D gene unclear. The V gene's germline CDR1 is KGHSH and CDR2 LQKENI. The CDR3 is 15 amino acids. Deletions cut 3 bases from V and 0 bases from J, with 11 bases between. CDR3 sequence: CASSPSQAANYGYTF. The CDR3 nucleotides are TGTGCCAGCTCACCGAGTCAAGCAGCTAACTATGGCTACACCTTC.

This clonotype has just a few counts. CDR3 in DNA: TGCGCCAGCAGTATGGAGGGCCTTGCCTACGAGCAGTACTTC. As protein: CASSMEGLAYEQYF. The chain combines TRBV5-1 with TRBJ2-7, with D perhaps matching TRBD2 (6 bases). The ends were cut back, 5 bases at V and 2 bases at J, with 14 bases in the middle. Germline CDR1 and CDR2: SGHRS and YFSETQ. The CDR3 length is 14 residues.

This chain joins TRBV6-1 and TRBJ2-1; TRBD1 is a possible D gene (6 bases). Germline-derived CDR1 and CDR2 are MNHNS and SASEGT. V was shortened by 6 bases and J by 6 bases, with 12 bases between the two germline ends. The CDR3 loop spans 13 amino acids. CDR3 sequence reads: CASRGAETNEQFF. CDR3 nucleotide sequence: TGTGCCAGCAGGGGGGCCGAAACCAATGAGCAGTTCTTC.

The chain employs TRBV24-1 and TRBJ2-3; D possibly corresponds to TRBD2 (6 bases). The ends were cut back, 4 bases at V and 5 bases at J, with 12 bases in the middle. Germline loops: CDR1 KGHDR, CDR2 SFDVKD. The length of the CDR3 is 14 residues. CDR3 in amino acids: CATSDPIGGDTQYF. The DNA of the CDR3 is TGTGCCACCAGTGACCCGATCGGGGGAGATACGCAGTATTTT.

This clonotype was observed a handful of times. An end of the junction does not agree with germline; a read error may underlie this. This rearrangement joins TRBV7-8 to TRBJ1-5; 9 bases agree with TRBD1. Germline V lookup: CDR1 SGHVS, CDR2 FQNEAQ. This CDR3 spans 12 amino acids. DNA of the CDR3: TGTGCCAGCAGCTCCCGGACAGGGGTGATAGATTTT. Residues: CASSSRTGVIDF.

The genes are TRBV6-1 and TRBJ2-1; D possibly corresponds to TRBD1 (6 bases). The ends were cut back, 6 bases at V and 0 bases at J, with 18 bases in the middle. This CDR3 has 17 amino acids. Germline V lookup: CDR1 MNHNS, CDR2 SASEGT. CDR3 nucleotide sequence: TGTGCCAGCAGCATGTTAGGGGGACGGAGCTCCTACAATGAGCAGTTCTTC. Translation gives CASSMLGGRSSYNEQFF.

The chain links TRBV7-9 to TRBJ1-2; D remains ambiguous. The CDR3 has 15 residues. The germline V gene has CDR1 SEHNR and CDR2 FQNEAQ (reference sequence). V lost 5 bases and J lost 4, with 17 bases in between. The CDR3 loop reads CASSARQDPIYGYTF. The DNA of the CDR3 is TGTGCCAGCAGCGCCCGCCAGGATCCAATCTATGGCTACACCTTC.

This clonotype was recorded many times. The chain links TRBV6-1 to TRBJ1-2; 8 bases fit TRBD1. The CDR3 consists of 13 residues. Germline CDR1 is MNHNS and CDR2 is SASEGT. J gave up 6 bases and V 3 bases, and 3 bases lay outside the gene matches. The CDR3 coding sequence is TGTGCCAGCAGTGACAGGACAGGGAATGGCTACACCTTC. Translating it yields CASSDRTGNGYTF.

This clonotype appeared a few times. The genes are TRBV28 and TRBJ1-2; D not resolved. With 8 bases removed from V and 8 bases from J, the gap between germline ends came to 15 bases. The CDR3 covers 12 residues. Per germline, CDR1 MDHEN and CDR2 SYDVKM. CDR3 nucleotides: TGTGCCAGCCTTGGCCCCTTAGGGGGCTACACCTTC. Translated, it gives CASLGPLGGYTF.

V is TRBV5-1 and J is TRBJ2-1; 11 positions agree with TRBD2. The CDR3 extends over 16 amino acids. Germline V lookup: CDR1 SGHRS, CDR2 YFSETQ. The V and J ends lost 1 base and 7 bases, in that order; junction bases with no gene match: 7. CDR3 in DNA: TGCGCCAGCAGCTTGACTAGCGGGGGACGGGGGAATGAGCAGTTCTTC. Protein product: CASSLTSGGRGNEQFF.

This clonotype was seen at least ten times. V and J are TRBV7-9 and TRBJ1-2, with D possibly matching TRBD1 (6 bases). CDR1 and CDR2 from the germline V gene are SEHNR and FQNEAQ (reference sequence). The length of the CDR3 is 14 residues. The germline V and J ends were trimmed by 0 bases and 1 base, with 6 bases remaining between them. CDR3 DNA sequence: TGTGCCAGCAGCTTAGCGGACAGTAACTATGGCTACACCTTC. Amino acids: CASSLADSNYGYTF.

V usage is TRBV3-1 and J usage is TRBJ2-7; 8 nucleotides match TRBD1. Germline loops: CDR1 LGHDT, CDR2 YNNKEL (reference sequence). V was pared by 11 bases and J by 2 bases, with 14 bases of the junction left unmatched. CDR3 length: 15 residues. The CDR3 DNA follows: TGTGCCTGCACCTTGACAGGGGCTGTCCCCTACGAGCAGTACTTC. Amino acid sequence: CACTLTGAVPYEQYF.

The rearrangement links TRBV27 to TRBJ2-1; either TRBD1 or TRBD2 may fit D (5 bases each). The length of the CDR3 is 17 residues. Deletions cut 5 bases from V and 0 bases from J, with 17 bases between. Germline CDR1 MNHEY, CDR2 SMNVEV (reference sequence). CDR3 bases: TGTGCCAGCAGTACGCCGCTTAGGGACCGCTCCTACAATGAGCAGTTCTTC. Translated: CASSTPLRDRSYNEQFF.

The rearrangement joins TRBV10-3 to TRBJ1-6; no clear D gene. The germline V and J ends were trimmed by 4 bases and 7 bases, with 17 bases remaining between them. The CDR3 consists of 16 residues. Looked up from germline, CDR1 is ENHRY and CDR2 is SYGVKD. The CDR3: CAISATVTAENSPLHF. The CDR3 region has the DNA TGTGCCATCAGTGCCACGGTCACAGCTGAAAATTCACCCCTCCACTTT.

The table lists this clonotype with a few counts. The chain joins TRBV12-3 or TRBV12-4 to TRBJ1-5; D ambiguous. The CDR3 has 12 residues. Trimming left V 6 bases short and J 7 bases short, with 10 bases between. CDR3 sequence reads: CASSLSRQPQHF. The CDR3 bases are TGTGCCAGCAGCCTATCGCGGCAGCCCCAGCATTTT.

At least ten counts were recorded for this clonotype. The CDR3 loop is CASSRGTPGYQETQYF. As DNA, the CDR3 is TGCGCCAGCAGCAGAGGGACGCCCGGGTACCAAGAGACCCAGTACTTC. V usage is TRBV5-1 and J usage is TRBJ2-5; either TRBD1 or TRBD2 may supply D (5 bases each). The V end was cut by 4 bases, the J end by 0 bases, with 16 bases between. The CDR3 length is 16 residues. From germline, CDR1 is SGHRS and CDR2 YFSETQ. Full variable domain (outside the CDR3, taken from reference TRBV5-1 and TRBJ2-5): KAGVTQTPRYLIKTRGQQVTLSCSPISGHRSVSWYQQTPGQGLQFLFEYFSETQRNKGNFPGRFSGRQFSNSRSEMNVSTLELGDSALYLCASSRGTPGYQETQYFGPGTRLLVL.

This clonotype was seen repeatedly, ten times or more. The rearrangement links TRBV12-3 or TRBV12-4 to TRBJ1-2, with D hard to call. The V gene lost 6 bases and the J gene lost 0 bases, with 8 bases spanning the gap. CDR3 length equals 13 residues. This CDR3 reads CASSFSPNYGYTF. For the CDR3, the DNA is TGTGCCAGCAGCTTCTCTCCTAACTATGGCTACACCTTC.

This clonotype was detected a few times. This sequence joins TRBV29-1 and TRBJ2-2; possibly TRBD1 or TRBD2 for D (6 bases each). CDR1 and CDR2 from the germline V gene are SQVTM and ANQGSEA. Deletions cut 8 bases from V and 7 bases from J, with 20 bases between. CDR3 size: 14 residues. The CDR3 nucleotides read TGCAGCTTCAGAAACCTAGGGGGAGGCGGGGAGCTGTTTTTT. Translated, it gives CSFRNLGGGGELFF.

J is TRBJ1-3 and V is TRBV7-9; no clear D. The V end lost 3 bases, the J end lost 3 bases, and 9 bases lay between the germline ends. The CDR3 is 14 amino acids. Per the germline V gene, CDR1 is SEHNR and CDR2 is FQNEAQ (reference sequence). The CDR3 DNA follows: TGTGCCAGCAGCTTCCCAGGCAATGGAAACACCATATATTTT. Amino acids: CASSFPGNGNTIYF. The entire variable domain, with the rest obtained from reference TRBV7-9 and TRBJ1-3, is as follows: DTGVSQNPRHKITKRGQNVTFRCDPISEHNRLYWYRQTLGQGPEFLTYFQNEAQLEKSRLLSDRFSAERPKGSFSTLEIQRTEQGDSAMYLCASSFPGNGNTIYFGEGSWLTVV.

The chain uses TRBV6-5 and TRBJ2-3; 7 nucleotides match TRBD1. This CDR3 is built from 14 residues. The J segment lost 5 bases and the V segment lost 0 bases, leaving 2 bases of the junction unmatched. In germline, CDR1 is MNHEY, CDR2 SVGAGI. CDR3 amino acids: CASSYSGGRDTQYF. The CDR3 bases are TGTGCCAGCAGTTACTCAGGGGGCAGAGATACGCAGTATTTT.

In this sample, this clonotype turned up a few times. This chain joins TRBV18 and TRBJ1-5; 8 bases are shared with TRBD1. The length of the CDR3 is 15 residues. V was pared by 3 bases and J by 5 bases, with 6 bases of the junction left unmatched. Germline-derived CDR1 and CDR2 are KGHSH and LQKENI. The CDR3 nucleotides read TGTGCCAGCTCACCGACAGGGGCTGACCATCAGCCCCAGCATTTT. This translates into CASSPTGADHQPQHF.